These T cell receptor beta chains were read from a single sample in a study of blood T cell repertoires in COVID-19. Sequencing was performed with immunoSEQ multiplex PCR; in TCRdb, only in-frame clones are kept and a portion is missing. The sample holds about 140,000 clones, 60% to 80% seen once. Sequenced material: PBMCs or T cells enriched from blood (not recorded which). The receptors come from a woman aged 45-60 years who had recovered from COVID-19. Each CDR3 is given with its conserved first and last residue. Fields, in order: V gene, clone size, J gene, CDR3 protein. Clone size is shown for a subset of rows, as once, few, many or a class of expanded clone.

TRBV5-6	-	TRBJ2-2	CASSPEQGASTGELFF
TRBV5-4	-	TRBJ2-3	CASSSRTGVFDTQYF
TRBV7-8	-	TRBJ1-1	CASSPRTGGLRNTEAFF
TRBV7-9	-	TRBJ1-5	CASSRGSQPQHF
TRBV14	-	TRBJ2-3	CASSQRAGGITDTQYF
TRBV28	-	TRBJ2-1	CASSRPDRMDEQFF
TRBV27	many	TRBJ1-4	CASRAMTDPTNEKLFF
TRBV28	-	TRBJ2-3	CASKTGTDTQYF
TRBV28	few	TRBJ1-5	CASSWPIRNQPQHF
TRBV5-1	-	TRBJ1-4	CASSLRDLNEKLFF
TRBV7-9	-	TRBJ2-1	CAESQGLPNEQFF
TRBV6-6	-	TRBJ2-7	CASSYSVSGRADEQYF
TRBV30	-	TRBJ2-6	CAWSKGRAGANVLTF
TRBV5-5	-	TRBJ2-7	CASSFTGEEQYF
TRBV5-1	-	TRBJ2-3	CASSLGTSGTDTQYF
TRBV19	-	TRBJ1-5	CASRIMRPGQGIYSNQPQHF
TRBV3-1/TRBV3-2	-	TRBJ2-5	CASSVRRGQRTQYF
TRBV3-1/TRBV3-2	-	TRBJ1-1	CASSQGRGLDTEAFF
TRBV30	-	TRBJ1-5	CAWSPGTGGVGNQPQHF
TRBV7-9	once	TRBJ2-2	CASSSTRDRGLNGELFF
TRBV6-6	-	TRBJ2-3	CASSVRGGSPPDTQYF
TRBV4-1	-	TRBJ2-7	CASSHQDSSSYEQYF
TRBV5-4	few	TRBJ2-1	CASSLDRSRKFF
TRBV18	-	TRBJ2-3	CASSPRDRGTDTQYF
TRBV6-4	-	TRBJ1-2	CASSDDGQSFTF
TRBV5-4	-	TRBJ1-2	CASSRDTDYGYTF
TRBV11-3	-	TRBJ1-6	CASSLETDNSPLRF
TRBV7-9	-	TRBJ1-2	CASSLAGQGDYGYTF
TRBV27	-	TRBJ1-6	CASTGTGLSPLHF
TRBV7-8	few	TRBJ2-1	CASTAGGSYNEQFF
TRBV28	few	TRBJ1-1	CASSIRQGGTEAFF
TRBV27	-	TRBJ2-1	CASSLTRNNEQFF
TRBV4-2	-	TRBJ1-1	CASSQSTGMNTEAFF
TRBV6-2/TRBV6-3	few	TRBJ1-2	CASSYTGGDGTF
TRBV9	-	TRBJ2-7	CASSVDARGVEQYF
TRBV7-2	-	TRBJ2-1	CASSLDYYNEQFF
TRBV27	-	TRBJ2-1	CASNQYGLAGPPSYNEQFF
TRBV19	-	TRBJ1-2	CASSIMDRTSYGYTF